This TCR beta chain was sequenced in a study of post-analysis software for immune sequencing data. Study in general: Clinical courses comprised relapsing-remitting, secondary progressive and progressive-relapsing multiple sclerosis.

Prepared TCR beta cDNA libraries contained unique molecular identifiers. TCRdb called the PCR reads again in MiXCR, with one record for every CDR3 protein. The data hold about half a million distinct CDR3 sequences, with over 35% observed a single time. The trim removed 5 bases at V and 0 bases at J, leaving 9 bases unmatched. CDR1 is SEHNR, CDR2 FQNEAQ, per germline (reference sequence). The CDR3 loop spans 17 amino acids. Study observations and caveats: Multiple sclerosis patients had significantly lower normalized Chao1 diversity than controls. Patients used about 5 TRBV segments, including TRBV5-6, TRBV5-1 and TRBV20-1, more often than controls.

As for this clonotype: What it recognizes is unknown.

Sequenced input: blood. This receptor was obtained from a girl aged 10 to 17 with multiple sclerosis. This sequence joins TRBV7-9 and TRBJ1-5; 8 bases map to TRBD1. CDR3 in DNA: TGTGCCAGCAGCCGACAGGGGACTGCCTTTAGCAATCAGCCCCAGCATTTT. Protein: CASSRQGTAFSNQPQHF.